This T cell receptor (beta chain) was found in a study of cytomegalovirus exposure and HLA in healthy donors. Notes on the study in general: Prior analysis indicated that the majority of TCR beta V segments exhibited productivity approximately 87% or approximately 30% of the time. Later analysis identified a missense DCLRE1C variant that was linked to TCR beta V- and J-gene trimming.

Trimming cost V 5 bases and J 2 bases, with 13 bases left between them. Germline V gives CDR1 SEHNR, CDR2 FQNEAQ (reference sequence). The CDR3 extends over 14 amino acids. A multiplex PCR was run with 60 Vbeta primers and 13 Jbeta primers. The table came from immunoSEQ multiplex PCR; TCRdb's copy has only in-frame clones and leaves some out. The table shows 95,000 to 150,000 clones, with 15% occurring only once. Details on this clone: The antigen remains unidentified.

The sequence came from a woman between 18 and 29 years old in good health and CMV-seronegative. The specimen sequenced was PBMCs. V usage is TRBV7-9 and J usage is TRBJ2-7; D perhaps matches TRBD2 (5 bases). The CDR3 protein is CASSVGGLPYEQYF. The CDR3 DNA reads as TGTGCCAGCAGCGTAGGAGGTCTCCCCTACGAGCAGTACTTC.